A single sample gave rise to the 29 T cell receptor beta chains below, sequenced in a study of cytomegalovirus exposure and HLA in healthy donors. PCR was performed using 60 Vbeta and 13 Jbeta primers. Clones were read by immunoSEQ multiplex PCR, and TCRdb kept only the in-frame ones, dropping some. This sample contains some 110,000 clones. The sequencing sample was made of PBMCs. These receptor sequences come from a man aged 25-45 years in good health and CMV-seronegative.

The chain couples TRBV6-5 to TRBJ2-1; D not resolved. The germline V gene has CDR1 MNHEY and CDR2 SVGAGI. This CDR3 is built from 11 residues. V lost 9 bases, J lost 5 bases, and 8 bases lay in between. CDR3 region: CASYRDNEQFF. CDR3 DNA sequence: TGTGCCAGTTACCGGGACAATGAGCAGTTCTTC.

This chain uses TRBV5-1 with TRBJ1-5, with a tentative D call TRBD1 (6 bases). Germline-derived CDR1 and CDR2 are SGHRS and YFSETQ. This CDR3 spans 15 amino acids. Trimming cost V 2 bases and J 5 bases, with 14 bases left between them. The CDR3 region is CASSLSGDWDQPQHF. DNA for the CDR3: TGCGCCAGCAGCTTATCAGGGGATTGGGATCAGCCCCAGCATTTT.

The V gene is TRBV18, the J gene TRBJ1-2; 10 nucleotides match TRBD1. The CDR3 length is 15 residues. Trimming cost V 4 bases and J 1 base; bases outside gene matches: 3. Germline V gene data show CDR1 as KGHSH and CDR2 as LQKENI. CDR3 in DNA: TGTGCCAGCTCACGGGGACAGGGGAATAACTATGGCTACACCTTC. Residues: CASSRGQGNNYGYTF.

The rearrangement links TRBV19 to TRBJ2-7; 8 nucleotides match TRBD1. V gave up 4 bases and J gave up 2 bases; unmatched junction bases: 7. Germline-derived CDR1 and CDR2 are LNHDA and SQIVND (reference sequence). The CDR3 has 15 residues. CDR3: CASSTGTGVPYEQYF. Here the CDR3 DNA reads TGTGCCAGTAGTACCGGGACAGGAGTGCCCTACGAGCAGTACTTC.

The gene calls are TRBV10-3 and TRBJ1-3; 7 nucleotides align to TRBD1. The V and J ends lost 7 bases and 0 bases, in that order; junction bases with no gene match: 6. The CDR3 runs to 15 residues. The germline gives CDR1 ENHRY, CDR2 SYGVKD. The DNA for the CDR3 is TGTGCCATCAATACGGACAGGCTCTCTGGAAACACCATATATTTT. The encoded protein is CAINTDRLSGNTIYF.

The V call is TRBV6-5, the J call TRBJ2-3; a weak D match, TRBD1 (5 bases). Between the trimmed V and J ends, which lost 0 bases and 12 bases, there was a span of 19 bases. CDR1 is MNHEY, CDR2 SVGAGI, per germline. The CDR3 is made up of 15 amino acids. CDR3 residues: CASSYSQGHPVSQYF. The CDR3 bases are TGTGCCAGCAGTTACTCGCAGGGCCACCCTGTCTCCCAGTATTTT.

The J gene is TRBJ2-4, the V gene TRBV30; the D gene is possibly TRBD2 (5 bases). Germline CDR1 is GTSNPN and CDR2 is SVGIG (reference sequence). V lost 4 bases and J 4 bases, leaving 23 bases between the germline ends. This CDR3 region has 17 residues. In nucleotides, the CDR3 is TGTGCCTGGATTCCCCACACGGGGTCGGGTCCGAAAAACATTCAGTACTTC. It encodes CAWIPHTGSGPKNIQYF.

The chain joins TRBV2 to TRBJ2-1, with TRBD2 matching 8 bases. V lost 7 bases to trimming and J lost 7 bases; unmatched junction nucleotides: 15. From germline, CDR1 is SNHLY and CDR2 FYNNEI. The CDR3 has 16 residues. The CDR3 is CASTERKAGVMNEQFF. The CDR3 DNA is TGTGCCAGCACCGAAAGGAAAGCGGGGGTTATGAATGAGCAGTTCTTC.

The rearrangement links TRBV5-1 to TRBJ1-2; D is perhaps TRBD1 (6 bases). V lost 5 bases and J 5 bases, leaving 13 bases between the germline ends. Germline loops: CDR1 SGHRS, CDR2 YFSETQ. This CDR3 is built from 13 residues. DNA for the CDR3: TGCGCCAGCAGTGTGGGGGCGGAATATGGCTACACCTTC. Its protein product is CASSVGAEYGYTF.

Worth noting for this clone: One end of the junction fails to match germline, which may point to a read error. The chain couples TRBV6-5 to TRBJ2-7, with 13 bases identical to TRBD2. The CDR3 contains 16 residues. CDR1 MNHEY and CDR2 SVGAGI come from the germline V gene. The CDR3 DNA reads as TGTGCCAGCAGTTACCGGCCGGGACTAGCGGGAAGCAGTTGGCACTTC. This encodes CASSYRPGLAGSSWHF.

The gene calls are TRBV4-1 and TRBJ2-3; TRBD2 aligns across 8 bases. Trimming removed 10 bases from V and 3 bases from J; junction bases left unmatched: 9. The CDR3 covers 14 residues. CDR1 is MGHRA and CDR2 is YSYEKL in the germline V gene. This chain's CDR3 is CATTQVAGTDTQYF. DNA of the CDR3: TGCGCCACCACCCAGGTAGCGGGGACAGATACGCAGTATTTT.

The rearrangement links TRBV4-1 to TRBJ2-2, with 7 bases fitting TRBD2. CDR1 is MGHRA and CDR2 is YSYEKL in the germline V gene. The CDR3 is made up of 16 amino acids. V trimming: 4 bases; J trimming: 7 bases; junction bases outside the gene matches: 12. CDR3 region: CASSPGSSGRIGELFF. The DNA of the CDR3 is TGCGCCAGCAGCCCGGGGTCTAGCGGTCGCATCGGGGAGCTGTTTTTT.

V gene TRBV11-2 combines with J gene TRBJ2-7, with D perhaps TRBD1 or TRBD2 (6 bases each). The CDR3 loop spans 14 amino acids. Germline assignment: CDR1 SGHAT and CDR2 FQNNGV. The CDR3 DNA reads TGTGTGAGCAGGGGACTTCACTCAACCTACGAGCAGTACTTC. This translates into CVSRGLHSTYEQYF.

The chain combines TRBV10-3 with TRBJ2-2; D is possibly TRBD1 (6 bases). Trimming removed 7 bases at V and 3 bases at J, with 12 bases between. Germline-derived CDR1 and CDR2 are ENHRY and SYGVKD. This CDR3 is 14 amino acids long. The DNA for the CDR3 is TGTGCCATCACCGGGACACACGACACCGGGGAGCTGTTTTTT. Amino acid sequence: CAITGTHDTGELFF.

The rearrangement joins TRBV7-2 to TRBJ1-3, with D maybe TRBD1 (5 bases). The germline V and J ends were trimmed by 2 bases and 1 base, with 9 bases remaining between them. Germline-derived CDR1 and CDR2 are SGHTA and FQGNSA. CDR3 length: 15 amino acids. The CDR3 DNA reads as TGTGCCAGCAGCTTATATGGACATTCTGGAAACACCATATATTTT. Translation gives CASSLYGHSGNTIYF.

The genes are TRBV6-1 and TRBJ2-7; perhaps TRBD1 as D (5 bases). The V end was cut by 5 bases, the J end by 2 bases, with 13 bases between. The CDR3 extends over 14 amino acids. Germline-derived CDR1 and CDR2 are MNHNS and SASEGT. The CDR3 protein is CASSRGRGTYEQYF. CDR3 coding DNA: TGTGCCAGCAGTAGAGGTAGGGGAACCTACGAGCAGTACTTC.

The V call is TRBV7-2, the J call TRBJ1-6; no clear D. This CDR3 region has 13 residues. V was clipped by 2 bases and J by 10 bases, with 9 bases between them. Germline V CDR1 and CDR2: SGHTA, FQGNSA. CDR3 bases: TGTGCCAGCAGCTTACGGGAAAGGTCACCCCTCCACTTT. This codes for CASSLRERSPLHF.

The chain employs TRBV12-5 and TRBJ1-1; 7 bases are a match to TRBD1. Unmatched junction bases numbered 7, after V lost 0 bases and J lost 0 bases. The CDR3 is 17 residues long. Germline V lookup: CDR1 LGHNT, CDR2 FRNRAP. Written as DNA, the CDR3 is TGTGCTAGTGGTTTGGTACTGGGACAGAGCATGAACACTGAAGCTTTCTTT. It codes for CASGLVLGQSMNTEAFF.

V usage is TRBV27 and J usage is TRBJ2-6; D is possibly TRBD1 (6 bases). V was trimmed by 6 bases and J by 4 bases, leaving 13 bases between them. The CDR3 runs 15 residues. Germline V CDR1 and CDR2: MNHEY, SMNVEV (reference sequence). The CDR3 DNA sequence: TGTGCCAGCAGCCTAGGGGGTAGAGGGGCCAACGTCCTGACTTTC. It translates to CASSLGGRGANVLTF.

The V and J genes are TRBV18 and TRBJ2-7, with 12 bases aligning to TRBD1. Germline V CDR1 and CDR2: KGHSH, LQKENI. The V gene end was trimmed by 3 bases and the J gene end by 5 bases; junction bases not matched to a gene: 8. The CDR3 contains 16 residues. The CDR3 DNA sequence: TGTGCCAGCTCACCGTATGGGACAGGGGGCGCGGACGAGCAGTACTTC. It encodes CASSPYGTGGADEQYF.

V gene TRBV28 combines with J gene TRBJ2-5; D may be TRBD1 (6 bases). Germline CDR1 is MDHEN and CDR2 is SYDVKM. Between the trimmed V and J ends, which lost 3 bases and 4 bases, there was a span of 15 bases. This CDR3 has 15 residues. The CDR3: CASSLGAGNVETQYF. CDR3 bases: TGTGCCAGCAGTTTGGGGGCAGGGAATGTAGAGACCCAGTACTTC.

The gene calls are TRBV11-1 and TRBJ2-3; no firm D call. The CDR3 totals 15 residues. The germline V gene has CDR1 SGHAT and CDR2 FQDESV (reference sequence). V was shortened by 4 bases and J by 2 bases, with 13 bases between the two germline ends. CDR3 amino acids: CASSSESRLTDTQYF. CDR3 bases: TGTGCCAGCAGCTCGGAGAGCCGTCTCACAGATACGCAGTATTTT.

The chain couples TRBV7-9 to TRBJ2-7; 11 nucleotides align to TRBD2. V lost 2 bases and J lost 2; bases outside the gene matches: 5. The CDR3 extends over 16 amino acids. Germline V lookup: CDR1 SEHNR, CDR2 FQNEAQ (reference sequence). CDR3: CASSLRLAGPPYEQYF. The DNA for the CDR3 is TGTGCCAGCAGCTTAAGACTAGCGGGGCCGCCCTACGAGCAGTACTTC.

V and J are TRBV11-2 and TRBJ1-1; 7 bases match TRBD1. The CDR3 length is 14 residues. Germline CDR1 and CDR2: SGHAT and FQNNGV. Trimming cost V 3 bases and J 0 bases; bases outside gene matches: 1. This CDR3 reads CASSLGQLNTEAFF. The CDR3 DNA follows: TGTGCCAGCAGCTTGGGACAGCTGAACACTGAAGCTTTCTTT.

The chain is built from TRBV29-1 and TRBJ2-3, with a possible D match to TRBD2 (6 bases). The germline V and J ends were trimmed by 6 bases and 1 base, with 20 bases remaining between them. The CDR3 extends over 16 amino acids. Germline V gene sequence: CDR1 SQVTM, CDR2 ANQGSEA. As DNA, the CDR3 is TGCAGCGTGGCGCCGGGACCCGGGGGTCGCACAGATACGCAGTATTTT. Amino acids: CSVAPGPGGRTDTQYF.

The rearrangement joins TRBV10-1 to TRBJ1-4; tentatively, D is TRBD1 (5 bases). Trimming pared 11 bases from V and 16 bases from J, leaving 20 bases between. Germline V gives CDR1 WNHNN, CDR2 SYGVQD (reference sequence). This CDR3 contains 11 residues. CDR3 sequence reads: CAGGRDGEWFF. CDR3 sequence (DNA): TGCGCCGGGGGGAGAGACGGTGAATGGTTTTTT.

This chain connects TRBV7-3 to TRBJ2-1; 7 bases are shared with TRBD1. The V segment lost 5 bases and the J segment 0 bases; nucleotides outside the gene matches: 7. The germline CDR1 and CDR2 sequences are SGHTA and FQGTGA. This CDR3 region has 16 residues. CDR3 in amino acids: CASSRQGGSSYNEQFF. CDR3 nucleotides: TGTGCCAGCAGCAGACAGGGTGGTAGCTCCTACAATGAGCAGTTCTTC.

CDR3 DNA sequence: TGTGCCAGTAGAGTGAGCGGCTCCTACAATGAGCAGTTCTTC. Protein product: CASRVSGSYNEQFF. The chain employs TRBV19 and TRBJ2-1, with D tentatively TRBD2 (5 bases). The CDR3 runs 14 residues. Germline CDR1 and CDR2: LNHDA and SQIVND (reference sequence). Trimming shortened V by 6 bases and J by 0 bases, and 9 bases separated the two germline ends.

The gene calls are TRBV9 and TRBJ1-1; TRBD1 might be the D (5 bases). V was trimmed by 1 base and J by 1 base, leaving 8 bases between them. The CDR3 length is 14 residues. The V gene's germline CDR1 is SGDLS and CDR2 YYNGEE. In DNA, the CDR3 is TGTGCCAGCAGCGTAATGGGGCCGAACACTGAAGCTTTCTTT. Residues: CASSVMGPNTEAFF.